The subject of this entry is one TCR beta chain. Its target is not known. This specimen comes from a study of OX40 agonist ivuxolimab in advanced cancers. About the study: Ivuxolimab, an antibody that agonizes OX40 (CD134), was administered to the patients. The study reported partial responses in three patients: one hepatocellular carcinoma, two cutaneous melanoma. Study outcomes and limitations: Averaged across samples, CD8+ T cells carried more expanded clones than CD4+ did.

The repertoire was sequenced with immunoSEQ multiplex PCR; TCRdb's copy has only in-frame clones and lacks some. The data contain tens of thousands of clones, 89% of them singletons. CDR1 SEHNR and CDR2 FQNEAQ come from the germline V gene (reference sequence). Trimming removed 5 bases at V and 12 bases at J, with 20 bases between. CDR3 length: 13 amino acids. This sequence joins TRBV7-9 and TRBJ2-7; no definite D call. Sample: CD4+ or CD8+ T cells sorted from blood, taken in a trial of the OX40 agonist ivuxolimab. The TCR was taken from an adult with an advanced solid tumor such as melanoma, head and neck, liver or kidney cancer. CDR3 nucleotide sequence: TGTGCCAGCAGCCCCCCGGTTAGCTCAACGATGTACTTC. Translation gives CASSPPVSSTMYF.